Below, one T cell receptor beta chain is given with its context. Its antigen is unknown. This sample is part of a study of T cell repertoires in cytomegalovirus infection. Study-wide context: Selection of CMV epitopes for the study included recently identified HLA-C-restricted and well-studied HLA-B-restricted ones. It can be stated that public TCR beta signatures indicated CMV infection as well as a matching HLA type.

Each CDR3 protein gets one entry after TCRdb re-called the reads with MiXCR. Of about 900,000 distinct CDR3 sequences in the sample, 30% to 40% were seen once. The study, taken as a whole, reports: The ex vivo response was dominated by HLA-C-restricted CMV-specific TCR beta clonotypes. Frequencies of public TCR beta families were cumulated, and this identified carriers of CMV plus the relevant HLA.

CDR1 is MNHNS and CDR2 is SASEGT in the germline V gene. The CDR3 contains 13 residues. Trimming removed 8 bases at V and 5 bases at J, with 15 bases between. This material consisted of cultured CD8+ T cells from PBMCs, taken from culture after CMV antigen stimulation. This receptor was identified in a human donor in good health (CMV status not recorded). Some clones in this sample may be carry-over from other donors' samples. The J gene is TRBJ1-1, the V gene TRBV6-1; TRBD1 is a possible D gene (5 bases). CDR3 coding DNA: TGTGCCAGCGGGGACCTGGGGTTTACTGAAGCTTTCTTT. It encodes CASGDLGFTEAFF.